The sequence of this TCR beta chain was determined in a study of Ad26.COV2.S vaccination and SARS-CoV-2 variants. This CDR3 has 17 amino acids. CDR1 and CDR2 (germline): MDHEN, SYDVKM. The V and J ends lost 0 bases and 3 bases respectively, with 15 bases between them. The treatment denotes: around 19 received Ad26.COV2.S at low or high dose, single or two shots; several received placebo; per-sample allocation not given. At day 63 after the first vaccine or placebo injection, samples were drawn. TCRdb keeps only in-frame clones here, not all; method: immunoSEQ multiplex PCR. The sample consists of nearly 400,000 clones, around 91% of them appearing once.

The sample consisted of peripheral blood, taken in a trial of Ad26.COV2.S vaccine versus placebo. The sequence was collected from a person between 18 and 65 years old who received the Ad26.COV2.S COVID-19 vaccine or a placebo. The V gene is TRBV28, the J gene TRBJ1-5; D may be TRBD1 (6 bases). CDR3 loop: CASSLWGGLGTNQPQHF. The CDR3 DNA follows: TGTGCCAGCAGTTTATGGGGGGGCTTAGGTACCAATCAGCCCCAGCATTTT.